These 27 T cell receptor beta chains were sequenced from one sample in a study of blood T cell repertoires in COVID-19. Measured with immunoSEQ multiplex PCR; TCRdb has only the in-frame clones, and not every one. The repertoire holds roughly 380,000 clones, about 89% seen once, with 1.3% in the top ten. Sequencing used PBMCs or T cells enriched from blood (not recorded which). Receptors were obtained from a man aged 25 to 45 who had recovered from COVID-19.

This clone was seen a single time. The chain carries TRBV3-1 (or the pseudogene TRBV3-2) and TRBJ2-2; 8 bases map to TRBD2. Germline V lookup: CDR1 LGHDT, CDR2 YNNKEL (reference sequence). This CDR3 is built from 15 residues. J lost 1 base, V lost 6 bases, and 4 bases had no gene match. CDR3 coding DNA: TGTGCCAGCAGGTCCACTAGCGGGAACACCGGGGAGCTGTTTTTT. Amino acids: CASRSTSGNTGELFF.

The chain carries TRBV5-8 and TRBJ2-7, with TRBD1 matching over 9 bases. J lost 5 bases, V lost 1 base, and 4 bases had no gene match. The germline gives CDR1 SGHTS, CDR2 YDEGEE. The CDR3 is made up of 14 amino acids. The CDR3 loop is CASSLWTGDHEQYF. The CDR3 nucleotides are TGTGCCAGCAGCTTGTGGACAGGGGACCACGAGCAGTACTTC.

The chain is built from TRBV27 and TRBJ2-2; the match to TRBD1 covers 9 bases. The CDR3 runs to 15 residues. CDR1 is MNHEY and CDR2 is SMNVEV in the germline V gene (reference sequence). J lost 7 bases, V lost 5 bases, and 8 bases had no gene match. CDR3 coding DNA: TGTGCCAGCAGTCTCCGGGACAGGGAAGGCGGGGAGCTGTTTTTT. Residues: CASSLRDREGGELFF.

The V call is TRBV6-5, the J call TRBJ1-1; the match to TRBD1 covers 7 bases. This CDR3 comprises 14 residues. Germline V gene data show CDR1 as MNHEY and CDR2 as SVGAGI. J was trimmed by 6 bases and V by 5 bases; bases with no gene match: 9. CDR3 in DNA: TGTGCCAGCAGTCAACTACAGGGGCCGGCTGAAGCTTTCTTT. Translating it yields CASSQLQGPAEAFF.

This chain joins TRBV11-2 and TRBJ1-1; D not resolved. Between the trimmed V and J ends, which lost 2 bases and 3 bases, there was a span of 10 bases. The CDR3 runs 14 residues. Germline CDR1 is SGHAT and CDR2 is FQNNGV. CDR3: CASSLRQKDTEAFF. In DNA form, the CDR3 reads TGTGCCAGCAGCTTACGACAAAAGGACACTGAAGCTTTCTTT.

As to this clone: The same CDR3 also results from other DNA sequences found in this sample. The V gene is TRBV13, the J gene TRBJ2-7; 8 bases align to TRBD2. Germline-derived CDR1 and CDR2 are PRHDT and FYEKMQ (reference sequence). CDR3 size: 12 residues. The ends lost 8 bases at V and 4 bases at J; junction bases unmatched: 4. This CDR3 is CASRGGGYEQYF. In DNA, the CDR3 is TGTGCCAGCCGGGGGGGCGGATACGAGCAGTACTTC. The full variable domain, its missing parts supplied by reference TRBV13 and TRBJ2-7, is AAGVIQSPRHLIKEKRETATLKCYPIPRHDTVYWYQQGPGQDPQFLISFYEKMQSDKGSIPDRFSAQQFSDYHSELNMSSLELGDSALYFCASRGGGYEQYFGPGTRLTVT.

The gene calls are TRBV11-2 and TRBJ2-2; 12 nucleotides agree with TRBD1. The CDR3 covers 17 residues. The V and J ends lost 4 bases and 4 bases, in that order; junction bases with no gene match: 7. Germline CDR1 SGHAT, CDR2 FQNNGV. DNA for the CDR3: TGTGCCAGCAGCTCCGGGACAGGGGGCTTGGGCACCGGGGAGCTGTTTTTT. Its translation is CASSSGTGGLGTGELFF.

The V call is TRBV7-9, the J call TRBJ1-1; 8 positions match TRBD1. Germline V gives CDR1 SEHNR, CDR2 FQNEAQ (reference sequence). The trim removed 5 bases at V and 1 base at J, leaving 15 bases unmatched. This CDR3 spans 18 amino acids. This CDR3 is CASSPGQGASLANTEAFF. CDR3 in DNA: TGTGCCAGCAGCCCTGGACAGGGAGCAAGTTTGGCGAACACTGAAGCTTTCTTT.

The V call is TRBV27, the J call TRBJ1-2, with D unresolved. The V gene's germline CDR1 is MNHEY and CDR2 SMNVEV (reference sequence). With 4 bases removed from V and 4 bases from J, the gap between germline ends came to 19 bases. The CDR3 is 16 amino acids. The CDR3 DNA reads TGTGCCAGCAGTTCAATCCCGCCAGGTGTCGGCTATGGCTACACCTTC. Encoded protein: CASSSIPPGVGYGYTF.

V is TRBV2 and J is TRBJ1-2; TRBD1 agrees at 7 bases. Germline loops: CDR1 SNHLY, CDR2 FYNNEI. The CDR3 runs to 15 residues. The J segment lost 4 bases and the V segment lost 8 bases, leaving 13 bases of the junction unmatched. CDR3 sequence reads: CASEGGGQNIYGYTF. The CDR3 DNA reads as TGTGCCAGCGAAGGTGGGGGACAGAACATCTATGGCTACACCTTC.

This clone was counted once. Within the sample, other DNA sequences also encode this same CDR3. The chain employs TRBV7-2 and TRBJ2-3; no clear D gene. Germline CDR1 and CDR2: SGHTA and FQGNSA. Between the trimmed V and J ends, which lost 5 bases and 0 bases, there was a span of 3 bases. This CDR3 contains 12 residues. The CDR3 spells CASSLSTDTQYF. The CDR3 nucleotides are TGTGCCAGCAGCCTAAGCACAGATACGCAGTATTTT.

The gene calls are TRBV18 and TRBJ1-1; a possible D gene is TRBD1 (6 bases). The V gene's germline CDR1 is KGHSH and CDR2 LQKENI. V was pared by 6 bases and J by 8 bases, with 19 bases between. This CDR3 contains 14 residues. As DNA, the CDR3 is TGTGCCAGCTCCATCGTCGGACAGCGTGGGGAAGCTTTCTTT. Residues: CASSIVGQRGEAFF.

This chain uses TRBV12-5 with TRBJ2-2; maybe TRBD2 (7 bases). Germline V gene data show CDR1 as LGHNT and CDR2 as FRNRAP. V was clipped by 2 bases and J by 3 bases, with 19 bases between them. This CDR3 spans 18 amino acids. CDR3 residues: CASGLPNGAGADTGELFF. For the CDR3, the DNA is TGTGCTAGTGGTTTGCCAAACGGGGCGGGGGCTGACACCGGGGAGCTGTTTTTT.

This rearrangement joins TRBV4-2 to TRBJ1-6; 10 bases map to TRBD1. The junction had 5 bases not matched to a gene; V was cut back by 0 bases and J by 9 bases. This CDR3 contains 16 residues. From germline, CDR1 is LGHNA and CDR2 YNFKEQ. The CDR3 DNA sequence: TGTGCCAGCAGCCAAGATGCGGGGACAGGGGTTTCACCCCTCCACTTT. Protein product: CASSQDAGTGVSPLHF.

J is TRBJ1-1 and V is TRBV9, with 7 bases fitting TRBD1. Germline V lookup: CDR1 SGDLS, CDR2 YYNGEE. With V trimmed by 1 base and J by 3 bases, 0 bases remained unmatched. The CDR3 is 13 amino acids. The CDR3 spells CASSVQGDTEAFF. The CDR3 DNA reads as TGTGCCAGCAGCGTACAGGGGGACACTGAAGCTTTCTTT.

The CDR3 loop is CASSQDVRANTGELFF. The CDR3 region has the DNA TGTGCCAGCAGCCAAGACGTCCGCGCGAACACCGGGGAGCTGTTTTTT. This chain uses TRBV3-1 (or the pseudogene TRBV3-2) with TRBJ2-2; D call uncertain. V lost 0 bases and J lost 0, with 8 bases in between. From germline, CDR1 is LGHDT and CDR2 YNNKEL (reference sequence). CDR3 length equals 16 residues.

The chain recombines TRBV19 with TRBJ2-2; D is unresolved. The V end was cut by 1 base, the J end by 7 bases, with 13 bases between. From germline, CDR1 is LNHDA and CDR2 SQIVND (reference sequence). CDR3 length equals 15 residues. CDR3 bases: TGTGCCAGTAGTATAGCGAGAGAGGATCACGGGGAGCTGTTTTTT. Translating it yields CASSIAREDHGELFF.

The chain carries TRBV6-5 and TRBJ1-6, with D perhaps TRBD1 (5 bases). CDR1 and CDR2 (germline): MNHEY, SVGAGI. Trimming took off 5 bases at V and 4 bases at J, with 9 bases between the two ends. The CDR3 is made up of 14 amino acids. In nucleotides, the CDR3 is TGTGCCAGCAGTAACGCAGGGTATAATTCACCCCTCCACTTT. Encoded protein: CASSNAGYNSPLHF.

The rearrangement links TRBV7-9 to TRBJ1-1, with D maybe TRBD1 (6 bases). There are 18 residues in the CDR3. V was clipped by 1 base and J by 1 base, with 19 bases between them. The germline V gene encodes CDR1 SEHNR and CDR2 FQNEAQ (reference sequence). The CDR3: CASSLDLRGGRANTEAFF. The CDR3 DNA reads as TGTGCCAGCAGCTTAGACCTTAGGGGGGGCAGAGCGAACACTGAAGCTTTCTTT.

The CDR3 sequence is CASSKTGNSVSPLHF. CDR3 bases: TGTGCCAGCAGTAAAACAGGGAACTCCGTGTCACCCCTCCACTTT. J is TRBJ1-6 and V is TRBV6-5; tentatively, D is TRBD1 (6 bases). The length of the CDR3 is 15 residues. Germline V gene data show CDR1 as MNHEY and CDR2 as SVGAGI. Trimming removed 5 bases at V and 10 bases at J, with 18 bases between.

The chain uses TRBV4-1 and TRBJ2-7; possibly TRBD2 for D (7 bases). The CDR3 contains 17 residues. CDR1 is MGHRA, CDR2 YSYEKL, per germline. V lost 0 bases to trimming and J lost 6 bases, with 21 bases between them. Here the CDR3 reads CASSQEGGGAAFREQYF. Written as DNA, the CDR3 is TGCGCCAGCAGCCAAGAAGGAGGGGGGGCCGCGTTTCGCGAGCAGTACTTC.

A word on this clone: The sample has other DNA sequences that encode this CDR3 too. The CDR3 nucleotides read TGCGCCAGCAGCCAAACAGACAGTCTTGAAGCTTTCTTT. It specifies CASSQTDSLEAFF. The chain joins TRBV4-1 to TRBJ1-1, with a weak D call TRBD1 (5 bases). With 2 bases removed from V and 7 bases from J, the gap between germline ends came to 11 bases. CDR1 and CDR2 (germline): MGHRA, YSYEKL. The CDR3 runs 13 residues.

The chain uses TRBV10-1 and TRBJ2-2; 9 bases fit TRBD2. Looked up from germline, CDR1 is WNHNN and CDR2 is SYGVQD (reference sequence). Germline trimming cut 1 base from V and 6 bases from J; bases unmatched to any gene: 9. This CDR3 region has 17 residues. The DNA for the CDR3 is TGCGCCAGCAGTGAGTTCCTAGCGGGGACCCGCCCCGGGGAGCTGTTTTTT. It specifies CASSEFLAGTRPGELFF.

The chain couples TRBV19 to TRBJ2-4; 7 bases agree with TRBD2. The CDR3 loop spans 16 amino acids. V lost 3 bases, J lost 7 bases, and 12 bases stayed unmatched. CDR1 is LNHDA and CDR2 is SQIVND in the germline V gene (reference sequence). This CDR3 reads CASSISGAGRYNIQYF. DNA of the CDR3: TGTGCCAGTAGTATCAGCGGGGCGGGTCGGTATAACATTCAGTACTTC.

This chain uses TRBV3-1 (or the pseudogene TRBV3-2) with TRBJ1-3; D is uncertain. V lost 3 bases and J lost 0, with 12 bases in between. Per the germline V gene, CDR1 is LGHDT and CDR2 is YNNKEL (reference sequence). This CDR3 is built from 16 residues. CDR3 sequence reads: CASSHSGRVSGNTIYF. The DNA of the CDR3 is TGTGCCAGCAGCCATAGCGGCCGCGTCTCTGGAAACACCATATATTTT.

The chain employs TRBV30 and TRBJ2-1; 8 positions match TRBD2. Germline loops: CDR1 GTSNPN, CDR2 SVGIG (reference sequence). Trimming removed 5 bases from V and 4 bases from J; junction bases left unmatched: 7. The CDR3 is 14 amino acids. The CDR3 loop reads CAWYGGVPYNEQFF. The CDR3 DNA follows: TGTGCCTGGTACGGGGGGGTACCGTACAATGAGCAGTTCTTC.

This clone has more than one count but fewer than ten. The chain joins TRBV11-2 to TRBJ1-6, with TRBD1 matching over 8 bases. CDR1 is SGHAT and CDR2 is FQNNGV in the germline V gene. This CDR3 contains 15 residues. Trimming took 5 bases from V and 5 from J; bases not matched to a gene: 5. The CDR3 DNA sequence: TGTGCCAGCAGCAGGCGGGACAGGCATAATTCACCCCTCCACTTT. It translates to CASSRRDRHNSPLHF.